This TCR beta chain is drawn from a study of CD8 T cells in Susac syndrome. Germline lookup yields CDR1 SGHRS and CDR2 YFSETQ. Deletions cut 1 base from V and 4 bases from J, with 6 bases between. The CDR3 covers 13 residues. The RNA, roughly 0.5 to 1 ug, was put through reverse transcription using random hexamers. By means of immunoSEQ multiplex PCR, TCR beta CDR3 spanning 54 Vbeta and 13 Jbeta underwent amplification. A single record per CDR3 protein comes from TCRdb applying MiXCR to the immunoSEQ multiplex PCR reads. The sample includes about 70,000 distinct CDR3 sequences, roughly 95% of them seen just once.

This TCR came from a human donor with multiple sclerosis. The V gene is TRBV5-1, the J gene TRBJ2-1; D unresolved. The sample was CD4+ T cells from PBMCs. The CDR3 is CASSLSDYNEQFF. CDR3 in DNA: TGCGCCAGCAGCTTGTCAGATTACAATGAGCAGTTCTTC.